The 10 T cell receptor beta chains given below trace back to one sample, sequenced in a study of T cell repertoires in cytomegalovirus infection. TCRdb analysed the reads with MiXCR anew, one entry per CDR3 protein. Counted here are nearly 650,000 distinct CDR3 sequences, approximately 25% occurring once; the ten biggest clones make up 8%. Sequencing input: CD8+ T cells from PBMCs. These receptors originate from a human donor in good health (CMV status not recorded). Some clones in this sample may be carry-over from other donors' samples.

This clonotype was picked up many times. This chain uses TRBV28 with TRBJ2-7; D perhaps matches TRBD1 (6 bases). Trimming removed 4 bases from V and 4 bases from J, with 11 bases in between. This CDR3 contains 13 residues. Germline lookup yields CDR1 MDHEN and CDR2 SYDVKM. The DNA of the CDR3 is TGTGCCAGCAGTTCCCCGGACAGTTACGAGCAGTACGTC. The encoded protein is CASSSPDSYEQYV.

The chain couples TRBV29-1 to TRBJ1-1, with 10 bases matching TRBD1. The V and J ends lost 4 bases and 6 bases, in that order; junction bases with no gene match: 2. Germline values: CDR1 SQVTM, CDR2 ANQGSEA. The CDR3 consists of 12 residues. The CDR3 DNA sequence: TGCAGCGTTGGACAGGGGGCTTCTGAAGCTTTCTTT. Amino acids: CSVGQGASEAFF.

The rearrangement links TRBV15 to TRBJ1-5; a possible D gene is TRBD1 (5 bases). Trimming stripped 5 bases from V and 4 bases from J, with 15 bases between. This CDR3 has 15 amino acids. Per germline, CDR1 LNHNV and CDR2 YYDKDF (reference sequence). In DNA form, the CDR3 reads TGTGCCACCAGCCCCAGATCAGGGTGGAATCAGCCCCAGCATTTT. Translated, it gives CATSPRSGWNQPQHF.

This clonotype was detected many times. For the CDR3, the DNA is TGTGCCAGCAGCCCCACCGGGCCCTACGAGCAGTACGTC. Translation gives CASSPTGPYEQYV. The J gene is TRBJ2-7, the V gene TRBV7-9; no reliable D call. Trimming shortened V by 5 bases and J by 2 bases, and 10 bases separated the two germline ends. This CDR3 has 13 residues. Germline V gene data show CDR1 as SEHNR and CDR2 as FQNEAQ (reference sequence).

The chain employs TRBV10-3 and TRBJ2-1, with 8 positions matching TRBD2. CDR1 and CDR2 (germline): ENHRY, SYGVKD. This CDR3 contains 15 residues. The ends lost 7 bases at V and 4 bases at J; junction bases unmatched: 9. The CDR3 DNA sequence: TGTGCCATCATGGGTACGGGGGGGGTATACAATGAGCAGTTCTTC. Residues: CAIMGTGGVYNEQFF.

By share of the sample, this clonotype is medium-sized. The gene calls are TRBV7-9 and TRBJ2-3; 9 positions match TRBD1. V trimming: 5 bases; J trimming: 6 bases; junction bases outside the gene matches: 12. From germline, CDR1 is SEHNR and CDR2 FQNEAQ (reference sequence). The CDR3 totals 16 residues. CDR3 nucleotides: TGTGCCAGCAGCCCTAGAGCCGGGACAGGGTCGGATACGCAGTATTTT. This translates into CASSPRAGTGSDTQYF.

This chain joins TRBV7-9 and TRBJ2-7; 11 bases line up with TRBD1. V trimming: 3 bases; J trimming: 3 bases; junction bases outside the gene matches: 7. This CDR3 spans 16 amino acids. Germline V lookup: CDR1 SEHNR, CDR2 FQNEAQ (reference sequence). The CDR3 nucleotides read TGTGCCAGCAGCTTGACCGGGACAGGGGGTTTCTACGAGCAGTACTTC. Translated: CASSLTGTGGFYEQYF.

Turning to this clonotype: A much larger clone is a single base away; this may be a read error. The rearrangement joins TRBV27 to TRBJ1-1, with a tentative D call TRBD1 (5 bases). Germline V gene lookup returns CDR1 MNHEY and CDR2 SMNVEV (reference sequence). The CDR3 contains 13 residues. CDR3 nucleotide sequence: TGTGCCAACAGTTTATCGGACATCCAAGAAGCTTTCTTT. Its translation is CANSLSDIQEAFF.

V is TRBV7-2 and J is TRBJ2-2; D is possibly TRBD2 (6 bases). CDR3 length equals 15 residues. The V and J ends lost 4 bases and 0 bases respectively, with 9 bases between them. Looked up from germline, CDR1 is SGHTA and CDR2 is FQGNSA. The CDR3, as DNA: TGTGCCAGCAGCTACGGAGGGACGAACACCGGGGAGCTGTTTTTT. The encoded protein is CASSYGGTNTGELFF.

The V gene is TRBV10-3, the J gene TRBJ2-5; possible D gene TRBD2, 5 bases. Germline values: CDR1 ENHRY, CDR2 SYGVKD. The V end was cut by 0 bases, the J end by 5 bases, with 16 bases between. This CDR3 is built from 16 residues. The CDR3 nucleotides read TGTGCCATCAGTGAGTCGGGAGCTCCCCTGGGGGAGACCCAGTACTTC. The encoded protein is CAISESGAPLGETQYF.